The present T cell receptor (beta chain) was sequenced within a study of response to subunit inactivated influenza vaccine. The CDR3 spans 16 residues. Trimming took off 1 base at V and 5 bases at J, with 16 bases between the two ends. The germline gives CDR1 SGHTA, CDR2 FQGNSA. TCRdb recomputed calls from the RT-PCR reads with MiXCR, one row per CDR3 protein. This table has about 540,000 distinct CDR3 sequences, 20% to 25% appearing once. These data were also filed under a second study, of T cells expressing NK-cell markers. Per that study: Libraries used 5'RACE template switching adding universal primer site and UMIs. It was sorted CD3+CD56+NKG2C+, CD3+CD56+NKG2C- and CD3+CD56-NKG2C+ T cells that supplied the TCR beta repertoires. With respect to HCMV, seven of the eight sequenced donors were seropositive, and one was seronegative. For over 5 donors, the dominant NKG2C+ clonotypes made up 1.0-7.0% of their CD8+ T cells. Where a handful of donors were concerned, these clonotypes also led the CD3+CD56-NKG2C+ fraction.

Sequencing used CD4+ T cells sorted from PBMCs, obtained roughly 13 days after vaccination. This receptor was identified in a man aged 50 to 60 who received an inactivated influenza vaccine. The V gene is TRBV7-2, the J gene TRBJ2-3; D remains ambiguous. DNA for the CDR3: TGTGCCAGCAGCTTAGTGACTCTAGTAAACGGAGATACGCAGTATTTT. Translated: CASSLVTLVNGDTQYF.